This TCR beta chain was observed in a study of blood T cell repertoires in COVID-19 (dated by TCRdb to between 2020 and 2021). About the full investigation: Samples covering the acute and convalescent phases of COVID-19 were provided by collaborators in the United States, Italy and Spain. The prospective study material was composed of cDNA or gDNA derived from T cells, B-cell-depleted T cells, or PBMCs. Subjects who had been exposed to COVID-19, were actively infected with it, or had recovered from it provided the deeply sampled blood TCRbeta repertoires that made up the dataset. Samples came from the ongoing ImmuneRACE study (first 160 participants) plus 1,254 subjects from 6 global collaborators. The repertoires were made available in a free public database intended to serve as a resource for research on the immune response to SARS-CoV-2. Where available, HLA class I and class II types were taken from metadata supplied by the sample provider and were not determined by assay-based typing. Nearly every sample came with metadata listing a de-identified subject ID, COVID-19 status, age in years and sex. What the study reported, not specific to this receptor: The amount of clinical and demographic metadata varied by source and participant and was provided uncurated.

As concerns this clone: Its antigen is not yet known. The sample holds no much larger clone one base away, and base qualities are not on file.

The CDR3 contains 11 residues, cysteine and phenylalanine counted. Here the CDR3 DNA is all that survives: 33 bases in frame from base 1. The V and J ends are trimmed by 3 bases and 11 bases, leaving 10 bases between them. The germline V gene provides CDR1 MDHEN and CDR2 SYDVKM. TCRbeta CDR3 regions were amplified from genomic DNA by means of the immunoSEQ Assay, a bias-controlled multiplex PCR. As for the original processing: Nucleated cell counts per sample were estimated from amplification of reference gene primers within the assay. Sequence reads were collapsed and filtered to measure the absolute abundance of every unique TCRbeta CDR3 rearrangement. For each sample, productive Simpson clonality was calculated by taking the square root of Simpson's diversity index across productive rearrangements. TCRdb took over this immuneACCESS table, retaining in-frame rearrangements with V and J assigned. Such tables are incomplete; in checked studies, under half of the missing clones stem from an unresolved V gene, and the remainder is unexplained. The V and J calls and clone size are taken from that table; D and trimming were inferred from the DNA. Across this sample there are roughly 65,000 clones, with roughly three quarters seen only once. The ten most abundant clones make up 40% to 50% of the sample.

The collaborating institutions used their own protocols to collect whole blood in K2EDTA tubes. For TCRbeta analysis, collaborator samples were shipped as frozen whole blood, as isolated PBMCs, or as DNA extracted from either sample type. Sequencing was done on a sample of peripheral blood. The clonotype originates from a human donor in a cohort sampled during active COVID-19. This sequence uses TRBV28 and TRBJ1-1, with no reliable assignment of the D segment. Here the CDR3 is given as CASSLLTGAFF. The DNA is TGTGCCAGCAGTTTGCTGACTGGGGCTTTCTTT.